A few counts support the clone carrying this T cell receptor (beta chain). Its antigen is not known. Together with a sample-barcoded 5' primer, a J-beta primer mix was included in a second PCR lasting about 7 to 12 cycles. Through a template-switch adaptor with 12 random nucleotides, each cDNA molecule received a tag. TCRdb used MiXCR to reprocess the 5' RACE reads, holding one entry per CDR3 protein. Of 1.5 million to 1.9 million distinct CDR3 sequences in the sample, roughly 43% are singletons; the top ten hold less than 5%. Per germline, CDR1 SGHAT and CDR2 FQDESV (reference sequence). V dropped 6 bases and J dropped 1; count of bases not matched to a gene: 4. The CDR3 sequence is 15 residues long. These data come from a study of blood T cells in healthy people across ages. Findings and limits, study-wide: As age increased, TCR beta diversity per million T cells fell in a roughly linear fashion. Estimates of total diversity, which came from one million sequenced T cells, were considered to be underestimates.

Caucasian, healthy and from Russia, the donors were aged between about 6 and 90. This TCR came from a woman aged 18-35 years in good health. Sequenced input: blood. The rearrangement uses TRBV11-1 and TRBJ2-1; 9 nucleotides match TRBD1. This CDR3 is CASREGTGSYNEQFF. The CDR3 bases are TGTGCCAGCAGAGAAGGGACAGGGTCCTACAATGAGCAGTTCTTC. Using reference TRBV11-1 and TRBJ2-1 for the parts outside the CDR3, the full variable domain is EAEVAQSPRYKITEKSQAVAFWCDPISGHATLYWYRQILGQGPELLVQFQDESVVDDSQLPKDRFSAERLKGVDSTLKIQPAELGDSAMYLCASREGTGSYNEQFFGPGTRLTVL.